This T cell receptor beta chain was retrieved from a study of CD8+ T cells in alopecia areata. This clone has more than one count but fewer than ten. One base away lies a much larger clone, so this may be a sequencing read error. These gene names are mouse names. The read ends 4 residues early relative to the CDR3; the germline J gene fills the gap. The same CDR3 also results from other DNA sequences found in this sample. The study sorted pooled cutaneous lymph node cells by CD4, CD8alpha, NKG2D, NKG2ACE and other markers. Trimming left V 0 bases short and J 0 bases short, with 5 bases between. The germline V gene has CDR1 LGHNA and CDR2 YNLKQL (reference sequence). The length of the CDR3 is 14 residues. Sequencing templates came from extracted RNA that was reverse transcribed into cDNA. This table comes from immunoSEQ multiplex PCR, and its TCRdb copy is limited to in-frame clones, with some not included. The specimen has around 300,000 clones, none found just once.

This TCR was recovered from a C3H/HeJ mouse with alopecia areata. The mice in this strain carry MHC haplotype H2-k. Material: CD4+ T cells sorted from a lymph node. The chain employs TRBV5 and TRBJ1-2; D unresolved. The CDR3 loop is CASSQDSANSDYTF. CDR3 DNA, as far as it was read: TGTGCCAGCAGCCAAGACAGCGCAAACTCC.